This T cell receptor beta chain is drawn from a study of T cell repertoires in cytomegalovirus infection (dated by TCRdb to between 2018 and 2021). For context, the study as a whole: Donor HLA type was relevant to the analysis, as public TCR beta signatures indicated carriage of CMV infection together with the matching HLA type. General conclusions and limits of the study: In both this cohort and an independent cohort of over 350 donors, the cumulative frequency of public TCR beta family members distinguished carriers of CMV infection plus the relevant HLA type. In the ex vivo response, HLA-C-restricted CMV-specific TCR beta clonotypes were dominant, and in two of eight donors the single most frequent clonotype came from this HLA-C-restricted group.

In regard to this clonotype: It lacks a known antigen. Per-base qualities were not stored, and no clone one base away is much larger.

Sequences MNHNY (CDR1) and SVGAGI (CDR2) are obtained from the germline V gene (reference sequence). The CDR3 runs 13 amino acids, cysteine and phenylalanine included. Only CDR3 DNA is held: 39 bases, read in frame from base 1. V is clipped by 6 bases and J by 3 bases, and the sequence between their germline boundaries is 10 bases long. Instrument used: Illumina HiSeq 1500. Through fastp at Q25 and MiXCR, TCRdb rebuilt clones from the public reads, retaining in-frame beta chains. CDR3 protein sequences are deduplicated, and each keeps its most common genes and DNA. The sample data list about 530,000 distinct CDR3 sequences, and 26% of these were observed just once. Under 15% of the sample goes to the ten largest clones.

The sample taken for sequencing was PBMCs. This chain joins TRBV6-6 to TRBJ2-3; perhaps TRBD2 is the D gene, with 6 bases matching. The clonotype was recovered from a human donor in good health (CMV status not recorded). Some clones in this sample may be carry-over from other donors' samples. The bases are TGTGCCAGCAGGGTACGGGGGACAGATACGCAGTATTTT. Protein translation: CASRVRGTDTQYF.